This T cell receptor beta chain was found in a study of T cells in Graves' hyperthyroidism and ophthalmopathy. RNA transcripts served as the template for amplifying TCR beta CDR3 regions. HTBI primers drove first-round RT-PCR of the TCR CDR3. MiXCR, applied by TCRdb to the multiplex PCR reads, yields one record per CDR3 protein. The sample has about 500,000 distinct CDR3 sequences, 40% to 50% seen once; the top ten hold 44%. This TCR came from an adult woman with Graves' disease, either hyperthyroidism or ophthalmopathy (not recorded which). Material: peripheral blood or thyroid tissue (not recorded which).

DNA for the CDR3: TGCAGCGTCACGAGGGACAGACCGAACACCGGGGAGCTGTTTTTT. Residues: CSVTRDRPNTGELFF. The V gene is TRBV29-1, the J gene TRBJ2-2, with 7 nucleotides matching TRBD1. The CDR3 is 15 amino acids. Trimming at V came to 6 bases and at J to 0 bases, leaving 7 bases not matched to a gene. Germline V gene lookup returns CDR1 SQVTM and CDR2 ANQGSEA.